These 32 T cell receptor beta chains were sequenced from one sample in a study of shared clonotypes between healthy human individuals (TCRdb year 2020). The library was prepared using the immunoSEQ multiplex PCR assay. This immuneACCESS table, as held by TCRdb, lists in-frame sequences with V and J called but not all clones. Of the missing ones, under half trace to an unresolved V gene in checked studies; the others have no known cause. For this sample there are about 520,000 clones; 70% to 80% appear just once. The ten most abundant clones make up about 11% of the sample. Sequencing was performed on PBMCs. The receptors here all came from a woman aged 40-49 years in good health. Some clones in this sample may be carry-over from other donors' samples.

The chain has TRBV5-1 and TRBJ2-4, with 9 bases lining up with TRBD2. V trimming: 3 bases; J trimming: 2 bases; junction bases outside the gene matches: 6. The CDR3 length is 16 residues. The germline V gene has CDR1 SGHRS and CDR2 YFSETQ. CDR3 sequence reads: CASSSRTSVTKNIQYF. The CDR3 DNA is TGCGCCAGCAGCTCGCGGACTAGCGTTACCAAAAACATTCAGTACTTC.

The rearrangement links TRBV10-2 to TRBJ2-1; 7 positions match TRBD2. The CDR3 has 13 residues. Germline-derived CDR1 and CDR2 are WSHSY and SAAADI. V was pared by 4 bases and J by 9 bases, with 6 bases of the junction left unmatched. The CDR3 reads CASSGGRLAEQFF. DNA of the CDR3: TGCGCCAGCAGTGGCGGGAGATTGGCTGAGCAGTTCTTC.

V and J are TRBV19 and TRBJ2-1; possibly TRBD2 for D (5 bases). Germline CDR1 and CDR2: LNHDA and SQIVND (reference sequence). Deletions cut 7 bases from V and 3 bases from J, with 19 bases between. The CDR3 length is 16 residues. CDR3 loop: CASISREKGLYNEQFF. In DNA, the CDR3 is TGTGCCAGTATCTCTCGGGAAAAGGGTCTCTACAATGAGCAGTTCTTC.

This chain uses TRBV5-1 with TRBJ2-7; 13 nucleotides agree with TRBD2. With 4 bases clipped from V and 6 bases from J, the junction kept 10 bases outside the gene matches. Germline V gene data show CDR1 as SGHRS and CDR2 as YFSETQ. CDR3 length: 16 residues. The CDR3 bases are TGCGCCAGCAGCCCCCGGACTAGCGGGAGAACAGGCGAGCAGTACTTC. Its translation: CASSPRTSGRTGEQYF. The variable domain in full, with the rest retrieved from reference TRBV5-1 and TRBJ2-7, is KAGVTQTPRYLIKTRGQQVTLSCSPISGHRSVSWYQQTPGQGLQFLFEYFSETQRNKGNFPGRFSGRQFSNSRSEMNVSTLELGDSALYLCASSPRTSGRTGEQYFGPGTRLTVT.

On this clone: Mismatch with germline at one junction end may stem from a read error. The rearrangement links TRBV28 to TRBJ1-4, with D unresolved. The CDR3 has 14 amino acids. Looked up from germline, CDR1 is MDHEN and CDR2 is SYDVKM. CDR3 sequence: CATLRVATNEKLFF. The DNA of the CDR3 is TGTGCCACCCTGCGGGTCGCAACTAATGAAAAACTATTTTTT.

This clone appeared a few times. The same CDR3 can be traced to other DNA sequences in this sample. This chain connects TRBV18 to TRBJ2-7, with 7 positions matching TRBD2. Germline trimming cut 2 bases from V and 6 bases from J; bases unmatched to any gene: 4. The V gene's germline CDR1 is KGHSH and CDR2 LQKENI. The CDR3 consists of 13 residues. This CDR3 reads CASSPGGSGEQYF. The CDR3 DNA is TGTGCCAGCTCACCAGGCGGGAGTGGCGAGCAGTACTTC.

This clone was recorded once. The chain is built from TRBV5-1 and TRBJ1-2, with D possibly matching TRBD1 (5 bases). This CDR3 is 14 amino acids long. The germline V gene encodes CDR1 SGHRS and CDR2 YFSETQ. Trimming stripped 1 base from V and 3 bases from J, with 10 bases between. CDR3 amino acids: CASSLRGGDYGYTF. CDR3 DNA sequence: TGCGCCAGCAGCTTGCGGGGGGGAGACTATGGCTACACCTTC.

CDR3 protein: CASSATGTGVGELFF. The CDR3 nucleotides read TGTGCCAGCAGCGCAACCGGGACAGGGGTCGGGGAGCTGTTTTTT. The chain combines TRBV9 with TRBJ2-2, with 10 bases matching TRBD1. Germline loops: CDR1 SGDLS, CDR2 YYNGEE. The CDR3 has 15 residues. V trimming: 3 bases; J trimming: 7 bases; junction bases outside the gene matches: 6.

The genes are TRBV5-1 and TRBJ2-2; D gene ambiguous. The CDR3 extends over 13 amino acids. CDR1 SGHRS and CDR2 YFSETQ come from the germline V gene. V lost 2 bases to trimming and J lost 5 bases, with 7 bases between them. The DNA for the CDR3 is TGCGCCAGCAGCTTTGACCCAACCGGGGAGCTGTTTTTT. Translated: CASSFDPTGELFF.

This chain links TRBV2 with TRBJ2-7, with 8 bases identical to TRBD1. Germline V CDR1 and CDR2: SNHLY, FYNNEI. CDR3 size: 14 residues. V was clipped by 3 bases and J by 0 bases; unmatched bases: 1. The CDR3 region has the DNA TGTGCCAGCAGTGACAGGGGGCACTCCTACGAGCAGTACTTC. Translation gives CASSDRGHSYEQYF.

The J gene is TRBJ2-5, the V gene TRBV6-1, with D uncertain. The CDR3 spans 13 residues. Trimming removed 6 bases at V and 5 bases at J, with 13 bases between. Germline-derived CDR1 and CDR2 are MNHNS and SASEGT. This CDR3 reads CASRTLNKETQYF. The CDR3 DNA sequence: TGTGCCAGCAGAACACTTAATAAGGAGACCCAGTACTTC.

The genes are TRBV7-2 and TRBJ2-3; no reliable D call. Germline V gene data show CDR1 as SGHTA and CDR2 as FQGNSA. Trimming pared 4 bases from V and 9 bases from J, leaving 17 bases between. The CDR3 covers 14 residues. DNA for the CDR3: TGTGCCAGCAGCTCCCTGAGTTCGTCCTCCACGCAGTATTTT. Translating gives CASSSLSSSSTQYF.

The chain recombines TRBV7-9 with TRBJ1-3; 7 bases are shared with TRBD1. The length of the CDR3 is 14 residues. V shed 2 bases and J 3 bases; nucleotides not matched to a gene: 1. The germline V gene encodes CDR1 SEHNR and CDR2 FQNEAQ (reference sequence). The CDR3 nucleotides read TGTGCCAGCAGCTTAACAGGGGATGGAAACACCATATATTTT. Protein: CASSLTGDGNTIYF.

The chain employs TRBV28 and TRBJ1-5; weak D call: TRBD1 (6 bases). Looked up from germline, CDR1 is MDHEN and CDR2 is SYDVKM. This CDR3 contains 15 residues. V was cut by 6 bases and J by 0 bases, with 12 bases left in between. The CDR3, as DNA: TGTGCCAGCAGGCCGACAGGTCGTAGCAATCAGCCCCAGCATTTT. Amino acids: CASRPTGRSNQPQHF.

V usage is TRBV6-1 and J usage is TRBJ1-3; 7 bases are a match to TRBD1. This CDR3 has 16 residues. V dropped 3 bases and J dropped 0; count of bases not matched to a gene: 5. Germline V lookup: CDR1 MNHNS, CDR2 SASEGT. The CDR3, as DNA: TGTGCCAGCAGTGATCCGGGACAGCCCTCTGGAAACACCATATATTTT. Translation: CASSDPGQPSGNTIYF.

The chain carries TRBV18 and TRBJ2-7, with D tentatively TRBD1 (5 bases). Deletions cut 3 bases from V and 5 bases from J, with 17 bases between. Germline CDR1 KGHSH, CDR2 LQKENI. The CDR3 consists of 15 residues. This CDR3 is CASSPGARGFDEQYF. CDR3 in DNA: TGTGCCAGCTCACCTGGGGCACGCGGATTCGACGAGCAGTACTTC. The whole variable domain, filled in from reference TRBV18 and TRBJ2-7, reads NAGVMQNPRHLVRRRGQEARLRCSPMKGHSHVYWYRQLPEEGLKFMVYLQKENIIDESGMPKERFSAEFPKEGPSILRIQQVVRGDSAAYFCASSPGARGFDEQYFGPGTRLTVT.

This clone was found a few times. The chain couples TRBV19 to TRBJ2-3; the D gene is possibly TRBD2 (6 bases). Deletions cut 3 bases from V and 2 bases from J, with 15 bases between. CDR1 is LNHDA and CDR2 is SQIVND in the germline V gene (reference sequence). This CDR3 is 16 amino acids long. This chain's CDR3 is CASSMYGSGSTDTQYF. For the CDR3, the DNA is TGTGCCAGTAGTATGTATGGTAGCGGATCCACAGATACGCAGTATTTT.

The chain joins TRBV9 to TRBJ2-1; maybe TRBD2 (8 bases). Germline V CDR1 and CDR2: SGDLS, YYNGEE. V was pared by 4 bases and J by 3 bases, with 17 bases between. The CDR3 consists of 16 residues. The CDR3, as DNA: TGTGCCAGCAGCCAACAGGGGAGCGGGAGCTACAATGAGCAGTTCTTC. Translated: CASSQQGSGSYNEQFF.

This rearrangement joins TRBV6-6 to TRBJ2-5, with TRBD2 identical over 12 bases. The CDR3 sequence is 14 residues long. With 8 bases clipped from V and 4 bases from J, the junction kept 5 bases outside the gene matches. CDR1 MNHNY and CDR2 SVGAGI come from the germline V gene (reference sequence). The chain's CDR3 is CASSKGLAGETQYF. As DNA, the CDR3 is TGTGCCAGCTCGAAGGGACTAGCGGGAGAGACCCAGTACTTC.

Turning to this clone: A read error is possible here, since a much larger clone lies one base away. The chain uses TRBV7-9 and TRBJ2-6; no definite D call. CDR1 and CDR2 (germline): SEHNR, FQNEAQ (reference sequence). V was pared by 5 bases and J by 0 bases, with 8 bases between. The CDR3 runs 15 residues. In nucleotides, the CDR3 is TGTGCCAGCAGCATCTACAGCTCTGGGGCCAACGTCCTGACTTTC. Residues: CASSIYSSGANVLTF.

For the CDR3, the DNA is TGCGCCAGCAGCTTGATACCCATCAATGGGGCCAACGTCCTGACTTTC. This translates into CASSLIPINGANVLTF. The chain combines TRBV5-1 with TRBJ2-6; D gene uncertain. The CDR3 totals 16 residues. Trimming pared 1 base from V and 3 bases from J, leaving 11 bases between. CDR1 is SGHRS and CDR2 is YFSETQ in the germline V gene.

The CDR3 coding sequence is TGCAGTGCTAGTTTGGAGCCAGGCTACACCTTC. This codes for CSASLEPGYTF. The chain recombines TRBV20-1 with TRBJ1-2, with no clear D. The germline CDR1 and CDR2 sequences are DFQATT and SNEGSKA (reference sequence). The V end was cut by 3 bases, the J end by 8 bases, with 10 bases between. The CDR3 totals 11 residues.

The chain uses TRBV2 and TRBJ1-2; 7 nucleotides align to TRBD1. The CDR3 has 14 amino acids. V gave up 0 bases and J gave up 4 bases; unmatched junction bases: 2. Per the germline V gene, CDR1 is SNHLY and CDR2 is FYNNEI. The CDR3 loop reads CASSEAGGGYGYTF. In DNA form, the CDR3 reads TGTGCCAGCAGTGAAGCAGGGGGCGGCTATGGCTACACCTTC.

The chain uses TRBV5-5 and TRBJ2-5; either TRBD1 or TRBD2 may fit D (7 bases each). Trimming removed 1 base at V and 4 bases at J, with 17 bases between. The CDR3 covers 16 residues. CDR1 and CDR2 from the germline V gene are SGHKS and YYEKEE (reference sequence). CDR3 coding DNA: TGTGCCAGCAGCTTGACCCGACAGGGCGGGGGAGAGACCCAGTACTTC. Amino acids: CASSLTRQGGGETQYF.

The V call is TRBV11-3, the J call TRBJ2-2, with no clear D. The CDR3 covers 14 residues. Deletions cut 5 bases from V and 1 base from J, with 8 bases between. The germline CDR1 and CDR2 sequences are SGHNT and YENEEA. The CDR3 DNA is TGTGCCAGCAGCCGGCGAGGGAACACCGGGGAGCTGTTTTTT. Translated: CASSRRGNTGELFF.

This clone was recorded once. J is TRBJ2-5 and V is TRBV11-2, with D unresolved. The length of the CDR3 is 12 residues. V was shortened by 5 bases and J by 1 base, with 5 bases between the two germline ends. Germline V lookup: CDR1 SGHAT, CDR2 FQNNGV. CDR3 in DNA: TGTGCCAGCAGCCGCAGCCAAGAGACCCAGTACTTC. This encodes CASSRSQETQYF.

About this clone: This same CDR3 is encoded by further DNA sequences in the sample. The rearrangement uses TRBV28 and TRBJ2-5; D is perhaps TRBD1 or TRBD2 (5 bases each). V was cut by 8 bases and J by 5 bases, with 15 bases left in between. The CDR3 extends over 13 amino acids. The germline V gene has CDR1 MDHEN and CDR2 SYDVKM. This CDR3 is CASRGPGRETQYF. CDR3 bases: TGTGCCAGCCGGGGCCCGGGGCGGGAGACCCAGTACTTC. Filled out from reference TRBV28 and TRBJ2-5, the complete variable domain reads DVKVTQSSRYLVKRTGEKVFLECVQDMDHENMFWYRQDPGLGLRLIYFSYDVKMKEKGDIPEGYSVSREKKERFSLILESASTNQTSMYLCASRGPGRETQYFGPGTRLLVL.

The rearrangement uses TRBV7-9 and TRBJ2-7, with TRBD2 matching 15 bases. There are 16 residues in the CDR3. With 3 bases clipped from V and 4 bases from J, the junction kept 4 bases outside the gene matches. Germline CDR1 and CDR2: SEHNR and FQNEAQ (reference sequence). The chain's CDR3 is CASSLKGTSGRYEQYF. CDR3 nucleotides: TGTGCCAGCAGCTTGAAAGGGACTAGCGGGAGGTACGAGCAGTACTTC.

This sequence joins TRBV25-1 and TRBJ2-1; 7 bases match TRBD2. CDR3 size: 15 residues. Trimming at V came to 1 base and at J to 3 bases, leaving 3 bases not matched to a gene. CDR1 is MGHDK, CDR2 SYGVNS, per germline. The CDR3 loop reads CASSELSGGYNEQFF. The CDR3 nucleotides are TGTGCCAGCAGTGAATTGTCGGGAGGCTACAATGAGCAGTTCTTC. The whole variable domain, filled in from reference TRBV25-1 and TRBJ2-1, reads EADIYQTPRYLVIGTGKKITLECSQTMGHDKMYWYQQDPGMELHLIHYSYGVNSTEKGDLSSESTVSRIRTEHFPLTLESARPSHTSQYLCASSELSGGYNEQFFGPGTRLTVL.

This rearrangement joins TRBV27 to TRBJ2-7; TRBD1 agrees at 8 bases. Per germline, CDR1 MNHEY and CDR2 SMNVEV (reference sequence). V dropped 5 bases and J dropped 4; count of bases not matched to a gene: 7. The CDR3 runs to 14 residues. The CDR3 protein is CASSPRTGQYEQYF. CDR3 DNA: TGTGCCAGCAGTCCCCGGACAGGGCAATACGAGCAGTACTTC.

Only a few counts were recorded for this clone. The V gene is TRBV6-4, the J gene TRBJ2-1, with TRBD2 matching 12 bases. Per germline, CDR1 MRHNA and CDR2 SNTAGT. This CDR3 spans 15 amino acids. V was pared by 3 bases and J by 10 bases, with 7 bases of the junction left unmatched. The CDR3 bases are TGTGCCAGCAGTGAGAAGCTAGCGGGAGGGAAGGAGCAGTTCTTC. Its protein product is CASSEKLAGGKEQFF.

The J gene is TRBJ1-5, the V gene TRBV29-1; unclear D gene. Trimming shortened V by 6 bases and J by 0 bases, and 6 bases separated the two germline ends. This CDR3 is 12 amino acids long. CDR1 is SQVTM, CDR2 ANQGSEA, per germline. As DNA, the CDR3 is TGCAGCGTCCGATATAGCAATCAGCCCCAGCATTTT. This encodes CSVRYSNQPQHF.